The sequence of this TCR beta chain was determined in a study of cytomegalovirus exposure and HLA in healthy donors. The V gene end was trimmed by 2 bases and the J gene end by 4 bases; junction bases not matched to a gene: 17. Germline CDR1 MGHRA, CDR2 YSYEKL. The CDR3 totals 19 residues. Vbeta (60) and Jbeta (13) primers were used in the PCR. Generated by immunoSEQ multiplex PCR, the TCRdb table keeps only in-frame clones and is missing some. The table records approximately 170,000 clones, roughly 80% of them present only once. This chain uses TRBV4-1 with TRBJ2-3; TRBD2 agrees at 8 bases. The sequencing sample was made of PBMCs. The sequence was collected from a male donor in good health and CMV-seronegative. CDR3 amino acids: CASSQRGGGGLAAADTQYF. The CDR3 nucleotides read TGCGCCAGCAGCCAACGGGGGGGAGGAGGACTAGCCGCTGCAGATACGCAGTATTTT.